This T cell receptor (beta chain) was identified in a study of shared clonotypes between healthy human individuals (dated by TCRdb to 2018 to 2021). Notes on the research overall: A few men and a couple of women, aged 18 to 49 years, made up the cohort. For each donor, CD4 naive and CD4 memory were each given three plates, CD8 naive was given two plates, and CD8 memory was given one plate. To estimate repertoire size and how much clonotypes are shared between individuals, the study performed deep sequencing of blood TCR repertoires from about five healthy adults. Libraries were prepared and TCR repertoires were sequenced by different laboratories using diverse techniques, in order to increase sequencing depth and limit assay-specific biases. Leukapheresis yielded between about 0.85 and 10 billion PBMCs per donor.

As regards this clone: Its antigen target is currently unknown. No quality values exist for individual bases; no much larger clone is one base distant.

The germline V gene (reference sequence) sets CDR1 to SGHNT and CDR2 to YYREEE. CDR3 length: 16 amino acids, cysteine to phenylalanine. The entry retains the CDR3 DNA only, 48 bases that are in frame from base 1. TCR CDR3 regions were amplified from genomic DNA by multiplex PCR using the deep immunoSEQ assay. Extracted genomic DNA from each cell subset was distributed evenly across all wells of several immunoSEQ 96-well plates, and each plate was treated as a replicate. For sorted subsets, roughly 200 ng genomic DNA, equal to 30,000 to 35,000 T cell genomes, was loaded into each replicate PCR. The purified libraries were quantified using a Qubit 3.0 fluorometer, sized with a Bioanalyzer 2100, and then quantified again using the KAPA Library Quantification kit. Every immunoSEQ 96-well plate was sequenced on a separate single-read 150-cycle Illumina NextSeq 550 flow cell. From the authors' description of their analysis: Because the immunoSEQ output included only junctional sequences and no quality scores, the filtering could not be the same as the filtering used for full-length reads. Sequences were annotated with PyIR, a Python wrapper for IgBLAST v1.9, and V/J genes and CDR3 were assigned using IMGT germline references. Reads with weak V/J assignments (E-value above 1e-6), missing CDR3, stop codons, out-of-frame junctions, or ambiguous translated residues were removed. V3J clonotypes were defined as sequences sharing an identical inferred V gene, J gene, and CDR3 amino acid sequence. Percentage overlap between repertoires was computed as shared unique clonotypes divided by the size of the smaller repertoire. Three approaches were used to assess repertoire richness: RTK rarefaction, the Chao1 estimator, and Recon v2.1 estimates of unobserved clonotypes. Generation probabilities for all TCRbeta clonotypes obtained by the gDNA method from a handful of donors were computed using OLGA. TCRdb limited this immuneACCESS table to in-frame rearrangements with V and J called. A share of clones is missing; checked studies link under half to unresolved V genes, and the rest is unexplained. V, J and clone size are taken as reported in that table, and D and trimming were inferred from the DNA itself. The sample yields some 2 million clones; about 95% were counted once. Of the sample, around 1.1% is held by the ten largest clones.

CD8 naive samples consisted of CD45RO-negative cells that were positively selected for CCR7, yielding a CD45RA+CCR7+ population without TemRA cells. The donors were healthy, HIV-negative adults with no recently reported acute infections or vaccinations. Every donor was a Caucasian adult living in Nashville, Tennessee, USA. After blood collection by leukapheresis, PBMCs were isolated using Ficoll-Histopaque density gradient centrifugation and then cryopreserved in the vapor phase of liquid nitrogen. Analytical flow cytometry was used to check the purity and quantity of every magnetically sorted T cell population. Each sorted fraction had its genomic DNA isolated and then quantified by UV absorbance on a Nanodrop 2000c. The paper as a whole reports these results and caveats: When a few donors were compared, the shared fraction of clonotypes was about 5% for naive CD4, less than 4% for naive CD8, 2% to 2.5% for memory CD4, and less than 0.45% for memory CD8. Higher generation probabilities were observed for clonotypes shared by all four sorted-subset donors than for non-shared clonotypes. Sampling was restricted to blood, and TCR repertoires in tissue are likely to differ from TCR repertoires in blood. Naive subsets generally had larger estimated clonotype richness than memory subsets did. Incomplete sequencing was indicated by rarefaction of sorted-subset datasets, despite the large sequencing depth. Pairwise subsampling indicated that sequencing depth was expected to affect the degree of clonotype sharing among donors. Because the study included only a small number of donors, the genetic and exposure-history diversity represented was limited.

Sequencing used naive CD8+ T cells sorted from blood. Sample cell subset or site, as interpreted from the label and publication: CD45RA+CCR7+. This chain is built from TRBV5-4 and TRBJ2-5; 11 middle bases align to TRBD2. The assigned J gene may be wrong: the sequence end matches TRBJ2-7 better. This clonotype originated in a young man in good health. The nucleotide sequence is given as TGTGCCAGCAGCCCGATGCCTCTAGCGGGAGGATACGAGCAGTACTTC. Translated, this is CASSPMPLAGGYEQYF.